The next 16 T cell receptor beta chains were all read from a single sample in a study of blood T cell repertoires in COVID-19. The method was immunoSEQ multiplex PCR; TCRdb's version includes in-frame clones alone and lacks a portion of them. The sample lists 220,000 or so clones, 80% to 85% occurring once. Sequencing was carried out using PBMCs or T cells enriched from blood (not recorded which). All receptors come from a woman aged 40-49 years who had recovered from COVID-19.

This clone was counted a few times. CDR3 bases: TGTGCCAGCGGAAAGACAGACGCTCTGGGAAACACCATATATTTT. It is translated as CASGKTDALGNTIYF. The chain carries TRBV11-3 and TRBJ1-3; a possible D gene is TRBD1 (5 bases). This CDR3 is built from 15 residues. Germline V CDR1 and CDR2: SGHNT, YENEEA. Trimming shortened V by 8 bases and J by 4 bases, and 18 bases separated the two germline ends.

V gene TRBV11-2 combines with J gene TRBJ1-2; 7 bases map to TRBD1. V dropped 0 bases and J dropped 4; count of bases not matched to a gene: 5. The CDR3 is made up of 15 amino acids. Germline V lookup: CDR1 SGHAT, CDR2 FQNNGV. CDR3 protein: CASSLDRTGVYGYTF. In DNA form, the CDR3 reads TGTGCCAGCAGCTTAGATAGGACAGGCGTCTATGGCTACACCTTC.

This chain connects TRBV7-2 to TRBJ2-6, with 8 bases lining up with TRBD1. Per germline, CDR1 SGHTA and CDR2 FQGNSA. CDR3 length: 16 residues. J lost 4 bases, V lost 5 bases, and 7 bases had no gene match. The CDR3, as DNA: TGTGCCAGCAGCACATCACAGGGGGGAGGGGCCAACGTCCTGACTTTC. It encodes CASSTSQGGGANVLTF.

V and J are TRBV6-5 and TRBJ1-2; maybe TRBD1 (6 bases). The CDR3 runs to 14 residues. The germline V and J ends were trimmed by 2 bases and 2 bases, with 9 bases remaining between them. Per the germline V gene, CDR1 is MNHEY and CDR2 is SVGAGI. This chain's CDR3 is CASSYVRGNYGYTF. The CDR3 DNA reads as TGTGCCAGCAGTTACGTCAGGGGCAACTATGGCTACACCTTC.

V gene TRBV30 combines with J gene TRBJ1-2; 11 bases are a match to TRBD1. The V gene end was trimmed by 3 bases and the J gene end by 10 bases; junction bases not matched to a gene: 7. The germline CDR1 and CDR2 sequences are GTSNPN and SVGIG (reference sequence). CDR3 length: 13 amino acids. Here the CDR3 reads CAWRTPGQGVYTF. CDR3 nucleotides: TGTGCCTGGAGGACGCCGGGACAGGGGGTCTACACCTTC.

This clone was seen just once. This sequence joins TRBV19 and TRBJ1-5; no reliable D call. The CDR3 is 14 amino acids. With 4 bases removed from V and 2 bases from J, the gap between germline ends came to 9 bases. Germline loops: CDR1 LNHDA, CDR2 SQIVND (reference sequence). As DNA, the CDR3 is TGTGCCAGTAGTAGTGGTGCGGGCAATCAGCCCCAGCATTTT. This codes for CASSSGAGNQPQHF.

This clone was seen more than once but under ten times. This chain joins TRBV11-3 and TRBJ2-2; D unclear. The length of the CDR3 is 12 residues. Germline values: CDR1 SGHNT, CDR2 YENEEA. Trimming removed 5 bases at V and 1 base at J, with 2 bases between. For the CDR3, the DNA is TGTGCCAGCAGCCAGAACACCGGGGAGCTGTTTTTT. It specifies CASSQNTGELFF.

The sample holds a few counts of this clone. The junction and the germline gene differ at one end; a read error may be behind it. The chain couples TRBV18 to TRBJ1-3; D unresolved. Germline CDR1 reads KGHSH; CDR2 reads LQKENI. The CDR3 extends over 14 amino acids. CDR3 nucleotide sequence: TGTGCCAGCTTACCAGCGATCTCTGGAAACACCATATATTTT. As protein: CASLPAISGNTIYF.

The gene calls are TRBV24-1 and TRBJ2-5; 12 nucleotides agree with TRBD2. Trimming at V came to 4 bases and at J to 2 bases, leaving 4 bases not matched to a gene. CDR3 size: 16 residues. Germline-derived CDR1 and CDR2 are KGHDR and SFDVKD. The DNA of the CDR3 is TGTGCCACCAGTGAACCAACTAGCGGGGGGCAAGAGACCCAGTACTTC. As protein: CATSEPTSGGQETQYF.

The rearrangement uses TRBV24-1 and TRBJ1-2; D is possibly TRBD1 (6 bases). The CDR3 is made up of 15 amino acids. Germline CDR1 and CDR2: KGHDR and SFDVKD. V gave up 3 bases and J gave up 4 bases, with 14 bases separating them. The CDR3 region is CATSDPGASSYGYTF. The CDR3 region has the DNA TGTGCCACCAGTGATCCAGGGGCATCATCCTATGGCTACACCTTC.

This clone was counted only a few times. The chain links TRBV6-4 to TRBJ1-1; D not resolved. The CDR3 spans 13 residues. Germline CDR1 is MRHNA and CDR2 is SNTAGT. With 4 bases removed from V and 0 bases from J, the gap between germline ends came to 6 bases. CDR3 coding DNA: TGTGCCAGCAGTGCACAGATGAACACTGAAGCTTTCTTT. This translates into CASSAQMNTEAFF.

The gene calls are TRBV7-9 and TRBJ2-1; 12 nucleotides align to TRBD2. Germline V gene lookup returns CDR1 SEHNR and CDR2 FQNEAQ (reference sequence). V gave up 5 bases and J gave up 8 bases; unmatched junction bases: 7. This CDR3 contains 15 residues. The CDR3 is CASSLWTSGIDEQFF. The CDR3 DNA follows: TGTGCCAGCAGCCTTTGGACTAGCGGGATCGATGAGCAGTTCTTC.

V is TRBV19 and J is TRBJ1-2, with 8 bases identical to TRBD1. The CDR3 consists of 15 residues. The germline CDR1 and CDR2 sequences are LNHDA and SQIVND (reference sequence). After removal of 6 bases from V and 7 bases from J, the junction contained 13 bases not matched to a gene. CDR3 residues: CASRTGTGNRSGYTF. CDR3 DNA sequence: TGTGCCAGTAGGACCGGGACAGGTAACAGGAGTGGCTACACCTTC.

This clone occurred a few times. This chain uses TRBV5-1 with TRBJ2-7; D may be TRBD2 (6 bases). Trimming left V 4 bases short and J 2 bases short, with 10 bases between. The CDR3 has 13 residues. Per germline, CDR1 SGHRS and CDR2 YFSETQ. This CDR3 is CASSVGSTYEQYF. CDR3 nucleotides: TGCGCCAGCAGCGTCGGGAGCACCTACGAGCAGTACTTC.

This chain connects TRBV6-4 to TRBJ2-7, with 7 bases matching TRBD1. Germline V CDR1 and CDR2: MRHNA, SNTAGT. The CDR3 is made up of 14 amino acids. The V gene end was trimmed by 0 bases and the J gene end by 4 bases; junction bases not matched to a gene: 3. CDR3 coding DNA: TGTGCCAGCAGTGACTCCGGGACAGTATACGAGCAGTACGTC. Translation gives CASSDSGTVYEQYV.

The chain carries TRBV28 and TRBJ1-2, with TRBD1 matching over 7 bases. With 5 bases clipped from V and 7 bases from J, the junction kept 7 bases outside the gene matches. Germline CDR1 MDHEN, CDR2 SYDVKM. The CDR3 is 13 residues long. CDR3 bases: TGTGCCAGCAGTCCCAGGGGGTTGGGTGGCTACACCTTC. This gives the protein CASSPRGLGGYTF.